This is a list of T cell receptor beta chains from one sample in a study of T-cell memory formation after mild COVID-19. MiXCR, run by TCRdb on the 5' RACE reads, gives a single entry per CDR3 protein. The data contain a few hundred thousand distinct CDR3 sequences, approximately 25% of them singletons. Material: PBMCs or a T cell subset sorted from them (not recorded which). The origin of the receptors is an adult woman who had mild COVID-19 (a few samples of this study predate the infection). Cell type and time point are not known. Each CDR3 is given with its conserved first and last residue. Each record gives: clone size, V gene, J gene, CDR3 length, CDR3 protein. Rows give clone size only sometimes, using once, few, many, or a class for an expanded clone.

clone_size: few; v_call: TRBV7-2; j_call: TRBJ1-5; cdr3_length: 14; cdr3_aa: CASSLNRGRQPQHF
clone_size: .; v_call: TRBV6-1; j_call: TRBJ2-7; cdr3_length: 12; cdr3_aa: CASIVNSYEQYF
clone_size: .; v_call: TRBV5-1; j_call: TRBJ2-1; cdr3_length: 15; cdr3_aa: CASSLSERAYNEQFF
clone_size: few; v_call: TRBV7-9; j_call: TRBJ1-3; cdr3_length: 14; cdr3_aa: CASSSGVAGNTIYF
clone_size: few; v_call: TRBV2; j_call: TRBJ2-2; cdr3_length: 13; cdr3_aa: CASRGQVTGELFF
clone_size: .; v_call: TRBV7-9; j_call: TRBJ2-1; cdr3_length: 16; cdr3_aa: CASSLRQGGTYNEQFF
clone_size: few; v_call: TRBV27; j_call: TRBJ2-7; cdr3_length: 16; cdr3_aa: CASILRLAGASYEQYF
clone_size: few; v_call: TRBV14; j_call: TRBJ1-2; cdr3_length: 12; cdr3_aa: CASSQGFYGYTF
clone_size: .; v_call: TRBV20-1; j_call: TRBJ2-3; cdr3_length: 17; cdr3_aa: CSAAPLRTSGPTDTQYF
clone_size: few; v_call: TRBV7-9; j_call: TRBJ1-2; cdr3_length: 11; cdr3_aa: CASSAFYGYTF
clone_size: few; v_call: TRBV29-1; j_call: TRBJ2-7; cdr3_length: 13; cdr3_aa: CSVARTSAYEQYF
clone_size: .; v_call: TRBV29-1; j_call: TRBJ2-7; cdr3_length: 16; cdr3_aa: CSVRGDTTGTSYEQYF
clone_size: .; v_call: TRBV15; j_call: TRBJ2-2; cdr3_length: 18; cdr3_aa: CATSRDMVTGPNTGELFF
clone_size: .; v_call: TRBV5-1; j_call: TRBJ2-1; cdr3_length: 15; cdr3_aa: CASSPDQSSYNEQFF
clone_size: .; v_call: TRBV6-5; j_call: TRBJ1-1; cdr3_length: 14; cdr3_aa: CASSTGVRSREAFF
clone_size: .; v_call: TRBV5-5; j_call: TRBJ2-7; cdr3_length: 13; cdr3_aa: CASSGTVNYEQYF
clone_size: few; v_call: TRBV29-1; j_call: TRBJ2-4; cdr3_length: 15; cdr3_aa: CSVEDPPSGKYIQYF
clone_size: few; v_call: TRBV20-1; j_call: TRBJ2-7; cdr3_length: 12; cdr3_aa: CSARALEYEQYF
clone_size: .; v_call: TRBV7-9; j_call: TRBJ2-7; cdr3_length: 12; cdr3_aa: CASSLGRDLQYF
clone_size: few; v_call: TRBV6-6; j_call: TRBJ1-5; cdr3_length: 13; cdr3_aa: CASSYAGDQPQHF
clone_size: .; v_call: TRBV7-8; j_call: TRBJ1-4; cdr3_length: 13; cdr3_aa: CASSLGGGQGLFF
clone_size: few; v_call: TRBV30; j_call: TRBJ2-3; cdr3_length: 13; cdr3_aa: CAWSPHRTDTQYF
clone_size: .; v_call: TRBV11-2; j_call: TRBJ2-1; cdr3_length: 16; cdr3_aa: CASSFTSGGPLNEQFF